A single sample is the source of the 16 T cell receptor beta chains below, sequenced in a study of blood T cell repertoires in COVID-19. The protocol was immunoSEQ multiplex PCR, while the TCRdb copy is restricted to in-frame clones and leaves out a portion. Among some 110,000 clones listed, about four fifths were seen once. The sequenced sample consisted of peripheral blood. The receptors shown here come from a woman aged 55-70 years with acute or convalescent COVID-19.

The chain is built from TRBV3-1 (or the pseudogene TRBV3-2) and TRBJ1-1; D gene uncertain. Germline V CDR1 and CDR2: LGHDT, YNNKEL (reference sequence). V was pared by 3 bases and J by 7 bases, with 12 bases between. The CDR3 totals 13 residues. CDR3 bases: TGTGCCAGCAGCCAGCGGGGTCGCGATGAAGCTTTCTTT. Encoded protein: CASSQRGRDEAFF.

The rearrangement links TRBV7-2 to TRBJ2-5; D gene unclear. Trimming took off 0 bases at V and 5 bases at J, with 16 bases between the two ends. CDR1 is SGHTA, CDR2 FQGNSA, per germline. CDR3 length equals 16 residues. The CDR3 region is CASSLAGLGLVETQYF. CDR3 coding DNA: TGTGCCAGCAGCTTAGCAGGCCTAGGCCTGGTGGAGACCCAGTACTTC.

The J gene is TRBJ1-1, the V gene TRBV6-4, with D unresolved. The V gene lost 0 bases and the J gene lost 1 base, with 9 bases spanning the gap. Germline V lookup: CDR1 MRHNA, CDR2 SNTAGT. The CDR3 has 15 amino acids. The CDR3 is CASSDSRQPNTEAFF. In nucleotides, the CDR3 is TGTGCCAGCAGTGACTCGCGGCAGCCGAACACTGAAGCTTTCTTT.

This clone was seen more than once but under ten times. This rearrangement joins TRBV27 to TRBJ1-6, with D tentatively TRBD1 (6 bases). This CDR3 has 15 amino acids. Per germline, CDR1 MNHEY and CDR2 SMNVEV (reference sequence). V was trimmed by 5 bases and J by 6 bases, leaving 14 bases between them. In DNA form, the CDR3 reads TGTGCCAGCAGTGCCTCTCAGGGGTTTAATTCACCCCTCCACTTT. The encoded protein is CASSASQGFNSPLHF.

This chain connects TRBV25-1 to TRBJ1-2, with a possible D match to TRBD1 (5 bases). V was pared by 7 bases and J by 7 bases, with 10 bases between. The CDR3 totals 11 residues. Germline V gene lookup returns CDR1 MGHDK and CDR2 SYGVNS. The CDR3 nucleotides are TGTGCCAGCATTTTAGGGGCTGGCTACACCTTC. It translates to CASILGAGYTF.

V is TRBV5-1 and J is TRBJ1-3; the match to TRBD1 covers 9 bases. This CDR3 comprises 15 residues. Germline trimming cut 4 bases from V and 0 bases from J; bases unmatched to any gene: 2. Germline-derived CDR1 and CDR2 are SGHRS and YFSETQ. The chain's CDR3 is CASSGDRASGNTIYF. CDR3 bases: TGCGCCAGCAGCGGGGACAGGGCCTCTGGAAACACCATATATTTT.

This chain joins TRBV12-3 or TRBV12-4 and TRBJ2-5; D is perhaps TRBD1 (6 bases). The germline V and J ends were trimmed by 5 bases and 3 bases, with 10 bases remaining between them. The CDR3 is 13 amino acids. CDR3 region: CASSSGQKETQYF. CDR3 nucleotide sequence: TGTGCCAGCAGTAGCGGACAGAAAGAGACCCAGTACTTC.

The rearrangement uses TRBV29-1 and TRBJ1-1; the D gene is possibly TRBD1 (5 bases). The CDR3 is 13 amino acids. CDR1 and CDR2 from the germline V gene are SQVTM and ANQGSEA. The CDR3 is CGHKVGGATEAFF. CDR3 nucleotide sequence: TGCGGCCATAAGGTGGGGGGAGCCACTGAAGCTTTCTTT.

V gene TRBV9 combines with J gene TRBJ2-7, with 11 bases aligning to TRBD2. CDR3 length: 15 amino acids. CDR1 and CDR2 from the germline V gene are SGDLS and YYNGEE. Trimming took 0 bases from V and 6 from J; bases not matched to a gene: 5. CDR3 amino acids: CASSVGLAGGREQYF. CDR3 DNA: TGTGCCAGCAGCGTAGGCCTAGCGGGGGGTCGCGAGCAGTACTTC.

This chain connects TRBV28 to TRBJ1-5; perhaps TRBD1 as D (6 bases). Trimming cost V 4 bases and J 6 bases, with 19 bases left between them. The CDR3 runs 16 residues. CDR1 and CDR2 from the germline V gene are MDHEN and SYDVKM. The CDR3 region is CASSSGQMLGVQPQHF. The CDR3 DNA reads TGTGCCAGCAGTTCCGGACAGATGTTGGGGGTTCAGCCCCAGCATTTT.

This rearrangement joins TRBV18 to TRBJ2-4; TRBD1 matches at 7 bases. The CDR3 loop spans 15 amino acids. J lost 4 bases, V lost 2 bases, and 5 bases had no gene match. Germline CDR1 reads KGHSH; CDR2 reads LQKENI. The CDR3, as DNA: TGTGCCAGCTCACCAATAGGGACAGCTAAAAACATTCAGTACTTC. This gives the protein CASSPIGTAKNIQYF.

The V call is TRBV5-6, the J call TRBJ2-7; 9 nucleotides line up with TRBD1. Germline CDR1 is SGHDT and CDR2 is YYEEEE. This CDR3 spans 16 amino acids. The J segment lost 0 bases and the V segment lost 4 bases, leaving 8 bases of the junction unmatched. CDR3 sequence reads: CASSGVRTGASYEQYF. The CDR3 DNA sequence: TGTGCCAGCAGCGGGGTACGGACAGGGGCCTCCTACGAGCAGTACTTC.

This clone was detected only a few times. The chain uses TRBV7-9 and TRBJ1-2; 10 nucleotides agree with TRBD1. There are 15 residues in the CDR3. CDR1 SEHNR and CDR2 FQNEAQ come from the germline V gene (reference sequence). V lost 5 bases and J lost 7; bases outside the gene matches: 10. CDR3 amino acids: CASSQAGQGVGGYTF. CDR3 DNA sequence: TGTGCCAGCAGCCAAGCCGGACAGGGGGTTGGTGGCTACACCTTC.

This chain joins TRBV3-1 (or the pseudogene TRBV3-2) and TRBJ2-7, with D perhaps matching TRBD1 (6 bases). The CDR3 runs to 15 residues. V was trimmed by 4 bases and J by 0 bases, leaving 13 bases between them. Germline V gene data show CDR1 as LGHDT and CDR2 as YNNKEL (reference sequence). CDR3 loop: CASSRKGHSSYEQYF. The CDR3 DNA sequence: TGTGCCAGCAGCCGCAAGGGACACAGCTCCTACGAGCAGTACTTC.

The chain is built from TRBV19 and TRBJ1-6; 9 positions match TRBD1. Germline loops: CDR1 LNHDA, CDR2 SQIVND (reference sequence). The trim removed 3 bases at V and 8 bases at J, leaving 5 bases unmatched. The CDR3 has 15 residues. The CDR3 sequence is CASSIPRTGDSPLHF. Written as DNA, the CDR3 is TGTGCCAGTAGTATCCCGAGGACAGGGGATTCACCCCTCCACTTT. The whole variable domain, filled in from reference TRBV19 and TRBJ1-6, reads DGGITQSPKYLFRKEGQNVTLSCEQNLNHDAMYWYRQDPGQGLRLIYYSQIVNDFQKGDIAEGYSVSREKKESFPLTVTSAQKNPTAFYLCASSIPRTGDSPLHFGNGTRLTVT.

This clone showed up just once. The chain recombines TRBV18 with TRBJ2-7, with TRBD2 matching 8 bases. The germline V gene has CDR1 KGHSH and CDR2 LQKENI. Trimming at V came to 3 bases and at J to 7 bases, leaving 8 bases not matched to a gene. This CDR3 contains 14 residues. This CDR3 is CASSPTGPGGEQYF. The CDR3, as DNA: TGTGCCAGCTCACCGACAGGCCCGGGGGGGGAGCAGTACTTC.